This is a list of T cell receptor beta chains from one sample in a study of CD8+CD57+ T cells in acquired aplastic anemia. TCRdb reprocessed the reads with MiXCR, giving one entry per CDR3 protein. This table has 200,000 or so distinct CDR3 sequences, less than 75% appearing once. Sequencing was carried out using sorted CD4+, CD8+, or CD8+CD57+ T cells (not recorded which) from PBMCs. The receptor set was obtained from a human donor with aplastic anemia. The conserved cysteine and the conserved F or W are not part of the CDR3 here. Each record gives: V gene, CDR3 protein.

>TRBV7-7
ASSATGGDGTEAF
>TRBV2
ASRSNPDTEAF
>TRBV9
ASSGGTGNTGELF
>TRBV20-1
SRLADEGDTQY
>TRBV7-4
ASSPNGGSVPGEQY
>TRBV7-2
AGSHPEGWTGEGTRAPDTQY
>TRBV20-1
SATRDRGHYQPQH
>TRBV11-2
ASSSGLAGGPDTQY
>TRBV19
ASSIAGATYEQY
>TRBV9
ASSPSGGVGLGEQF
>TRBV2
ASSPASGAQETQY
>TRBV2
ASSVAGGETGELF
>TRBV5-6
ASSLVAGEETQY
>TRBV7-9
ASSLTSGLNEQF
>TRBV20-1
SARWPEFSYGYT
>TRBV7-9
ASSGRGTGEQY
>TRBV7-9
ASSPALRGANQPQH
>TRBV6-9
ASSDQIGVGQPQH
>TRBV7-9
ASSSGQGNTDTQY
>TRBV2
ASRGRSNTEAF
>TRBV28
ASRPQGEWAPLH
>TRBV29-1
SVPSLRSYNEQF
>TRBV19
ASSFSGSSYNSPLH
>TRBV7-2
ASSPETSTDTQY
>TRBV20-1
SAARVNTEAF
>TRBV6-5
ASRGLAWEEQY
>TRBV6-4
ASSDSEGGYNEQF
>TRBV9
ASSVGGTGTGELF
>TRBV15
ATSRDEMNTEAF
>TRBV7-2
ASSASSGTGTDTQY
>TRBV6-6
ASSYGEKLF
>TRBV6-4
ASRNGGASYEQY
>TRBV6-1
ASSDLGVSYEQY
>TRBV7-2
ASSLADRNGYT
>TRBV2
ASSENLGYT
>TRBV20-1
SARGEGRYEQY
>TRBV19
ASTTGLDGGWQY
>TRBV7-9
ASSLGLAATYEQY
>TRBV6-4
ASSDGTSGGNEQF
>TRBV19
ASGPSRNYGYT
>TRBV27
ASSLLLRSEQF
>TRBV7-9
ASSKTGGEDTEAF
>TRBV6-2/TRBV6-3
ASRATPGQITDTQY
>TRBV20-1
SAPNAGKETQY
>TRBV29-1
SVEGLDFTDTQY
>TRBV20-1
SASLQGGSPDTQY
>TRBV7-9
ASSRWSSPLH
>TRBV15
ATSSSRSGQEETQY
>TRBV5-1
ASSPGEANEKLF
>TRBV20-1
SAKRGGVQPQH